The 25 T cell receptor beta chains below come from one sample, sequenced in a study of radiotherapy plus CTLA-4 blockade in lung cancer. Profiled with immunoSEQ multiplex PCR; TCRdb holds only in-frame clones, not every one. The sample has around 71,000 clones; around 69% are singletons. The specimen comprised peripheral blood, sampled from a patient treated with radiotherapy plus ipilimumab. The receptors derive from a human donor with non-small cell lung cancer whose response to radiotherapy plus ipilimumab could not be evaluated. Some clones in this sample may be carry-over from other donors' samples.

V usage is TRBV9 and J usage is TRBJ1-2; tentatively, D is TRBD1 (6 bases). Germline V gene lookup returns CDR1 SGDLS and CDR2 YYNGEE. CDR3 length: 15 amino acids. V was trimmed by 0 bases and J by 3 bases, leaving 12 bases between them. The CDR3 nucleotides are TGTGCCAGCAGCGTAGCTGAGGGGGTAGACTATGGCTACACCTTC. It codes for CASSVAEGVDYGYTF.

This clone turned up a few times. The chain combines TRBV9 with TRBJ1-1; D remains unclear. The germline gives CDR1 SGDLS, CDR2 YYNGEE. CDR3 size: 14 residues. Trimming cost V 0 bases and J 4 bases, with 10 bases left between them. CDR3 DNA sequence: TGTGCCAGCAGCGTAGACCCGGCGGTCACTGAAGCTTTCTTT. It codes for CASSVDPAVTEAFF.

In DNA, the CDR3 is TGTGCCAGCAGTTACGGGAGGGGGTACGAGCAGTACTTC. Translation gives CASSYGRGYEQYF. This rearrangement joins TRBV6-5 to TRBJ2-5; D is possibly TRBD2 (7 bases). The J call may be mistaken, given a closer DNA end match to TRBJ2-7. This CDR3 region has 13 residues. Germline V CDR1 and CDR2: MNHEY, SVGAGI.

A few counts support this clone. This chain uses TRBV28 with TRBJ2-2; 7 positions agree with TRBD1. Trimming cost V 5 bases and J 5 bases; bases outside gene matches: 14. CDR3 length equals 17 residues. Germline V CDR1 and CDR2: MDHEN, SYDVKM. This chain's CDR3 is CASSLPTGQVGTGELFF. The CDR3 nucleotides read TGTGCCAGCAGTCTCCCGACAGGGCAAGTAGGAACCGGGGAGCTGTTTTTT.

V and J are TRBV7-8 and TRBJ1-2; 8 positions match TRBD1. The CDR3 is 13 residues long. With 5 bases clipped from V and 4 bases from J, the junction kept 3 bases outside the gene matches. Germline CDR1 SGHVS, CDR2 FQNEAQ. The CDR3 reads CASSQGAAYGYTF. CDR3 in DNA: TGTGCCAGCAGCCAGGGGGCAGCCTATGGCTACACCTTC.

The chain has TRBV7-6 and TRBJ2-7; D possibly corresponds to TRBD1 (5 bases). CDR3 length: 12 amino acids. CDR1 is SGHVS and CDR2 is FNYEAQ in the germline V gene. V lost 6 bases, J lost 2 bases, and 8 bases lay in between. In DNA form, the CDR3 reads TGTGCCAGCAGTTTGGACACCTACGAGCAGTACTTC. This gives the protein CASSLDTYEQYF.

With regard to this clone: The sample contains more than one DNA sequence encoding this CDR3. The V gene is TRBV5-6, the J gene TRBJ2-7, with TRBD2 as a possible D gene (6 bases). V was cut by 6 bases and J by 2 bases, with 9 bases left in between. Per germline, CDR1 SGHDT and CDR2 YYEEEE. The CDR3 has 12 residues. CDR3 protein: CASMAGPYEQYF. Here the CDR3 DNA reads TGTGCCAGCATGGCGGGGCCCTACGAGCAGTACTTC.

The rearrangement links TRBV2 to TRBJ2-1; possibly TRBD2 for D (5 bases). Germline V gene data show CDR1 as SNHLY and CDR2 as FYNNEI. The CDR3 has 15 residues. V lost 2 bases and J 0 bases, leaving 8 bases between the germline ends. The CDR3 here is CASSEIRGSYNEQFF. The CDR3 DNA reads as TGTGCCAGCAGTGAAATTCGGGGCTCCTACAATGAGCAGTTCTTC.

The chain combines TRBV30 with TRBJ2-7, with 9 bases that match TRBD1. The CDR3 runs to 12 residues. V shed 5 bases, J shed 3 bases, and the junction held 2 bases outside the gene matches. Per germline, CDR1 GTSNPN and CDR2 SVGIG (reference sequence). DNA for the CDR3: TGTGCCTGGGGGACAGGGTACTACGAGCAGTACTTC. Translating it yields CAWGTGYYEQYF.

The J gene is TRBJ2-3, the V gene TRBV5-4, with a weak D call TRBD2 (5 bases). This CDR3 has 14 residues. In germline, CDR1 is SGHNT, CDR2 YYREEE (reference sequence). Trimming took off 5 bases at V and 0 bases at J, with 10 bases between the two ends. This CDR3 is CASRAWESTDTQYF. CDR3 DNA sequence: TGTGCCAGCAGAGCTTGGGAGAGCACAGATACGCAGTATTTT.

Here the CDR3 reads CASSLAGTGFSEKLFF. CDR3 DNA sequence: TGTGCCAGCAGCTTAGCGGGGACAGGGTTCAGTGAAAAACTGTTTTTT. This sequence joins TRBV7-2 and TRBJ1-4, with 9 bases lining up with TRBD1. V gave up 0 bases and J gave up 7 bases; unmatched junction bases: 6. The CDR3 is 16 amino acids. CDR1 and CDR2 (germline): SGHTA, FQGNSA.

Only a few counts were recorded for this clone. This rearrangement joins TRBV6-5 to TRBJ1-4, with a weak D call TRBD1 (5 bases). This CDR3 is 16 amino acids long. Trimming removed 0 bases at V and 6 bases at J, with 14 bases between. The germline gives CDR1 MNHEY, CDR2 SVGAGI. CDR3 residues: CASSYSGGGSDEKLFF. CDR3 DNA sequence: TGTGCCAGCAGTTACTCGGGGGGGGGATCTGATGAAAAACTGTTTTTT.

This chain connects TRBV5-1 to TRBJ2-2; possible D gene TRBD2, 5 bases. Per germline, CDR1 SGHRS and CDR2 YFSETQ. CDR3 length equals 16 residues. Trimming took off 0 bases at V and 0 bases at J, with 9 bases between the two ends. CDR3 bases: TGCGCCAGCAGCTTGGATAGACTACCGAACACCGGGGAGCTGTTTTTT. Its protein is CASSLDRLPNTGELFF.

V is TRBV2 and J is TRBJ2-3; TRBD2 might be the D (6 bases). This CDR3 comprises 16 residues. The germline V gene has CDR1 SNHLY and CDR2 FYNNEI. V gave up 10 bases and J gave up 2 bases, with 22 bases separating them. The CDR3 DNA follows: TGTGCCACTCCAATCGGGCGGGGAGCCTCCACAGATACGCAGTATTTT. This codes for CATPIGRGASTDTQYF.

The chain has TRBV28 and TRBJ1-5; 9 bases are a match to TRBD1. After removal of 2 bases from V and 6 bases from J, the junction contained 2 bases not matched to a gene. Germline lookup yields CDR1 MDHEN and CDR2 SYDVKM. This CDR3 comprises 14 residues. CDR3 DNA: TGTGCCAGCAGTTTAAACAGGGGGCTTCAGCCCCAGCATTTT. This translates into CASSLNRGLQPQHF.

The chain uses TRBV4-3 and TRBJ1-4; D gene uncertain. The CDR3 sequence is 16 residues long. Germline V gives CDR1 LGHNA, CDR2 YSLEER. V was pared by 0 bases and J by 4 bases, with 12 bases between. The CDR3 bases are TGCGCCAGCAGCCAAGATGGACGAGGGAGTAATGAAAAACTGTTTTTT. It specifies CASSQDGRGSNEKLFF.

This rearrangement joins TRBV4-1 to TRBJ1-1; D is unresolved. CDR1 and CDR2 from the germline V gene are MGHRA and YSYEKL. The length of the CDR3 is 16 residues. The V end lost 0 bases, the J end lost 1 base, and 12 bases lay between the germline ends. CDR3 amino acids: CASSQEGRRANTEAFF. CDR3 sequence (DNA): TGCGCCAGCAGCCAAGAGGGAAGGCGGGCGAACACTGAAGCTTTCTTT.

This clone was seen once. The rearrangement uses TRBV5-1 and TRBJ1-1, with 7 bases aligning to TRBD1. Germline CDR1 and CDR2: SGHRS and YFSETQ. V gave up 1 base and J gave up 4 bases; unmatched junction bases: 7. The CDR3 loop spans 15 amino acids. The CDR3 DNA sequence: TGCGCCAGCAGCTTGAGGCAGGGGGTGGGCACTGAAGCTTTCTTT. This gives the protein CASSLRQGVGTEAFF. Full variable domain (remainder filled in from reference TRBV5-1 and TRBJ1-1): KAGVTQTPRYLIKTRGQQVTLSCSPISGHRSVSWYQQTPGQGLQFLFEYFSETQRNKGNFPGRFSGRQFSNSRSEMNVSTLELGDSALYLCASSLRQGVGTEAFFGQGTRLTVV.

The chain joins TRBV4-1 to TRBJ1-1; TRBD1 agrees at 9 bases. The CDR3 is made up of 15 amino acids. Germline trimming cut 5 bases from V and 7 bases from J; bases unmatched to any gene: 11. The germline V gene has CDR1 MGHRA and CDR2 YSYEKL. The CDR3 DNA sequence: TGCGCCAGCAGCTCCCAGGCAGGGACAGGGCGTGAAGCTTTCTTT. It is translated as CASSSQAGTGREAFF.

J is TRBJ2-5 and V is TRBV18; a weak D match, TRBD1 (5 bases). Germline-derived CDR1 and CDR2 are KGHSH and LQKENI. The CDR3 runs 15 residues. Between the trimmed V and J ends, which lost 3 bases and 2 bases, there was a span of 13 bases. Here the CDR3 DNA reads TGTGCCAGCTCACCCCAGGGTTCCCCACAAGAGACCCAGTACTTC. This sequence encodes CASSPQGSPQETQYF.

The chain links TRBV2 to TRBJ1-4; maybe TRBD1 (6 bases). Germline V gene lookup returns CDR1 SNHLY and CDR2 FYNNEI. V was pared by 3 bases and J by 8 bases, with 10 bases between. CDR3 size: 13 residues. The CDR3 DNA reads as TGTGCCAGCAGTGACCGAGGGGGAGAAAAACTGTTTTTT. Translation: CASSDRGGEKLFF.

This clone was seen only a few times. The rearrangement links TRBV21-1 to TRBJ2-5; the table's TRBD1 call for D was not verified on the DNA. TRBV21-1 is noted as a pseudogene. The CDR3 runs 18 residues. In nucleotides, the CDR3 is TGTGCCAGCAGCCACAGGTTCGGGACAGGGGGCGCGGGGGAGACCCAGTACTTC. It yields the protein CASSHRFGTGGAGETQYF.

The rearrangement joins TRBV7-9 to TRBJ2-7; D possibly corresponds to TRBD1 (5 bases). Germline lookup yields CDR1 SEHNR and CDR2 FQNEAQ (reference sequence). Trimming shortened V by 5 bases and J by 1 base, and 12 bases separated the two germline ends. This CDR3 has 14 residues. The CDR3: CASSLGAGSYEQYF. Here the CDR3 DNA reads TGTGCCAGCAGCCTAGGGGCAGGGTCCTACGAGCAGTACTTC.

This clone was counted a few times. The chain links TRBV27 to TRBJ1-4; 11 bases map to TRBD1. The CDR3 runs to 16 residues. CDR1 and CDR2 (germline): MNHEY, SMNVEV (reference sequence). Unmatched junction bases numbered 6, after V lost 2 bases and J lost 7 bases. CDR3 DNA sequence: TGTGCCAGCAGTTTAAGGACAGGGGGCTGGGGTGAAAAACTGTTTTTT. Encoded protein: CASSLRTGGWGEKLFF.

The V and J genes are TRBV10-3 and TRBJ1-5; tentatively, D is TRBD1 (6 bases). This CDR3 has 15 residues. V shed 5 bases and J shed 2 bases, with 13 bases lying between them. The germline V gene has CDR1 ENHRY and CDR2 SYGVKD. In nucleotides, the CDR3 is TGTGCCATCAGTCCGGGGGGCGGGGGCAATCAGCCCCAGCATTTT. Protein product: CAISPGGGGNQPQHF.